This TCR beta chain appears in the sequencing data of a study of OX40 agonist ivuxolimab in advanced cancers. The overall study: Ivuxolimab was delivered to patients intravenously every 2 weeks at doses spanning 0.01 to 10 mg/kg. Patients achieving partial responses numbered three: one hepatocellular carcinoma case and two cutaneous melanoma cases. Findings and limits, study-wide: Among patients with partial responses at 0.1-3.0 mg/kg, clonal expansion was among the lowest.

Autoimmune disease history or systemic immunosuppression led to patients being barred. Per germline, CDR1 GTSNPN and CDR2 SVGIG (reference sequence). The junction had 10 bases not matched to a gene; V was cut back by 2 bases and J by 7 bases. The CDR3 runs 15 residues. TCRdb's table, derived via immunoSEQ multiplex PCR, lists solely in-frame clones and lacks some. The sample has 75,000 to 95,000 clones, roughly 91% seen once. This clone was seen a few times. Its matching antigen is unknown. This chain links TRBV30 with TRBJ1-5, with 8 bases matching TRBD1. This clonotype was obtained from an adult with an advanced solid tumor such as melanoma, head and neck, liver or kidney cancer. This specimen consisted of CD4+ or CD8+ T cells sorted from blood, obtained in a trial of the OX40 agonist ivuxolimab. This chain's CDR3 is CAWSQSGQGGQPQHF. Written as DNA, the CDR3 is TGTGCCTGGAGTCAGTCAGGACAGGGTGGACAGCCCCAGCATTTT.